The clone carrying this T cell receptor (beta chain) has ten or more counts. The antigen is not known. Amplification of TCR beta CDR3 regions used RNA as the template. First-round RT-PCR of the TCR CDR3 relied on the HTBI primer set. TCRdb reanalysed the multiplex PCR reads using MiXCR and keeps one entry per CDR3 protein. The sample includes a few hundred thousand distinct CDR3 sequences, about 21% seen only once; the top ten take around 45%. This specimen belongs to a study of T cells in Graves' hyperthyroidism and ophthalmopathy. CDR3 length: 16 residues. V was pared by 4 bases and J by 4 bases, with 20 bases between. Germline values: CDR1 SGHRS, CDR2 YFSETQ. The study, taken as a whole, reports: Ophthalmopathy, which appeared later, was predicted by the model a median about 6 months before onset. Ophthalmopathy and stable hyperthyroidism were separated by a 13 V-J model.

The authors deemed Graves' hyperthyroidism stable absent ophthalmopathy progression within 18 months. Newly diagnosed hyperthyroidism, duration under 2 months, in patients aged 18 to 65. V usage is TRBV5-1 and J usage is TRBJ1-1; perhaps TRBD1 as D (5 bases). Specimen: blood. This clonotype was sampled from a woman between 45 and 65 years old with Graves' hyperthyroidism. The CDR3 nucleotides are TGCGCCAGCAGCCCGAATGGACACTCCGGGAGCACTGAAGCTTTCTTT. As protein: CASSPNGHSGSTEAFF. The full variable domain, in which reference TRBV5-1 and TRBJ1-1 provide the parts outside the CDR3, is KAGVTQTPRYLIKTRGQQVTLSCSPISGHRSVSWYQQTPGQGLQFLFEYFSETQRNKGNFPGRFSGRQFSNSRSEMNVSTLELGDSALYLCASSPNGHSGSTEAFFGQGTRLTVV.